This TCR beta chain derives from a study of vaccination effects on CD4 cells after COVID-19. Notes on the study in general: Substantial clonal contraction characterized both infection- and vaccine-induced clones late after vaccination. Vaccine-induced clones in healthy vaccinees cross-reacted with common cold coronaviruses in only 1 of 255 cases.

Before any sequencing was done, the ViraFEST assay used viral peptide pools to expand antigen-specific CD4+ T cells. Culturing for around 10 days preceded CD4+ T cell isolation. Culturing of 1.5 million to 2.5 million PBMC per well took place with about 10 IU/ml IL-2 and 9.5 to 10 ug/ml peptides. In the case of this clone: Its antigen is unidentified.

TCRdb keeps only in-frame clones here, not all; method: immunoSEQ multiplex PCR. This table has around 83,000 clones, 70% to 75% appearing once. This specimen consisted of CD4+ T cells from PBMCs cultured with HCoV-229E spike peptides, obtained before COVID-19 vaccination. This TCR was sampled from a human donor who received a COVID-19 vaccine.

The CDR3 reads CASSQRQGKSTEAFF. The CDR3 nucleotides are TGCGCCAGCAGCCAACGTCAGGGAAAAAGCACTGAAGCTTTCTTT. This sequence joins TRBV4-1 and TRBJ1-1; maybe TRBD1 (5 bases). Germline V gives CDR1 MGHRA, CDR2 YSYEKL. This CDR3 has 15 amino acids. Trimming left V 2 bases short and J 4 bases short, with 14 bases between.